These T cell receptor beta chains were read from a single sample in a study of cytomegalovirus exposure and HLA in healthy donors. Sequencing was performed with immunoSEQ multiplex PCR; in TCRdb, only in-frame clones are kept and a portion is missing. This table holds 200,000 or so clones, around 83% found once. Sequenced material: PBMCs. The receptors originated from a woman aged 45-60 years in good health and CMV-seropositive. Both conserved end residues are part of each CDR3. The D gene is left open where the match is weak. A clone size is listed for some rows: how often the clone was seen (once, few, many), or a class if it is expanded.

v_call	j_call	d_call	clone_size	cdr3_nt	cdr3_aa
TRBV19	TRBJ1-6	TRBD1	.	TGTGCCAGTAGGGAGGACAGGTCTTCGAATTCACCCCTCCACTTT	CASREDRSSNSPLHF
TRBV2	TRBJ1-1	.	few	TGTGCCAGCACCCAATGGGGCAATCTATCTGAAGCTTTCTTT	CASTQWGNLSEAFF
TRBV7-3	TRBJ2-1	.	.	TGTGCCAGCAGCTTGGGACTGCAATCCTACAATGAGCAGTTCTTC	CASSLGLQSYNEQFF
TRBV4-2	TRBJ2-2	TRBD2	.	TGTGCCAGCAGCCAAGATCATGGGACTAGCGGGGACACCGGGGAGCTGTTTTTT	CASSQDHGTSGDTGELFF
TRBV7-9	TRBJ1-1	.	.	TGTGCCAGCACCCGAGGGGGCACTGAAGCTTTCTTT	CASTRGGTEAFF
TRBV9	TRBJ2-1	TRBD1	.	TGTGCCAGCAGCGTAGGTGGGACAGGGTGGGATGAGCAGTTCTTC	CASSVGGTGWDEQFF
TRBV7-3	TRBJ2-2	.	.	TGTGCCAGCAGCCCCCGGGTCACCGGGGAGCTGTTTTTT	CASSPRVTGELFF
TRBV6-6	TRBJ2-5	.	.	TGTGCCAGCCGGAGTAGCGGAGTGGGTACAGAGACCCAGTACTTC	CASRSSGVGTETQYF
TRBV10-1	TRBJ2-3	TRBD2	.	TGCGCCAGCAGTGAGATAATAGGGAGCGGGGGGGCCAGAGATACGCAGTATTTT	CASSEIIGSGGARDTQYF
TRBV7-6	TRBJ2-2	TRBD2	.	TGTGCCAGCAGCCCCGGGAGGGCCACCGGGGAGCTGTTTTTT	CASSPGRATGELFF
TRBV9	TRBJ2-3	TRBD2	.	TGTGCCAGCAGCGCCAGGCTAGCGGGATTTACAGATACGCAGTATTTT	CASSARLAGFTDTQYF
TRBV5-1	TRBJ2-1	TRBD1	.	TGCGCCAGCAGCCCAGGACAGGGGACGGGCAATGAGCAGTTCTTC	CASSPGQGTGNEQFF
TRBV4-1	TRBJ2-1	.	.	TGCGCCAGCAGCCAAGGGCGGGCGCGGAGCTCCTACAATGAGCAGTTCTTC	CASSQGRARSSYNEQFF
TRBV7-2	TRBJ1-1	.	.	TGTGCCAGCAGCTTAGGTAGAGGCCACACTGAAGCTTTCTTT	CASSLGRGHTEAFF
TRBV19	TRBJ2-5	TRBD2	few	TGTGCCAGTTCCTATGGCGGGGGGCAAGAGACCCAGTACTTC	CASSYGGGQETQYF
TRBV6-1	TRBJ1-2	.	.	TGTGCCAGCAGTTCTCCGGCGGGGAGGACGATGTACACCTTC	CASSSPAGRTMYTF
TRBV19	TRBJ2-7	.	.	TGTGCCAGTAGAATAAGCGCCCAGCTCTCCTACGAGCAGTACTTC	CASRISAQLSYEQYF
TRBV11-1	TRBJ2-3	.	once	TGTGCCAGCAGCCCCACCCCTATCACAGATACGCAGTATTTT	CASSPTPITDTQYF
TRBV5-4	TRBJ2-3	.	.	TGTGCCAGCAGCTTAAGCCAGGGGCCAGATACGCAGTATTTT	CASSLSQGPDTQYF
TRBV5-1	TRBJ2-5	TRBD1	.	TGCGCCAGCAGCTGGGACAGGGGGCAAGAGACCCAGTACTTC	CASSWDRGQETQYF
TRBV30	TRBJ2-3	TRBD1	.	TGTGCCTGGAGTGGGACAGGGAGCCCAGATACGCAGTATTTT	CAWSGTGSPDTQYF
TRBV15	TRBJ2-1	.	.	TGTGCCACCAGCGGCTTGGAGGCGAGCTCCTACAATGAGCAGTTCTTC	CATSGLEASSYNEQFF
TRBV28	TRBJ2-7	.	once	TGTGCCAGCTCAAGACTTCTTGAGCAGTACTTC	CASSRLLEQYF
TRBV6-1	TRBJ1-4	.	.	TGTGCCAGCGGGGGGTGGATAACTAATGAAAAACTGTTTTTT	CASGGWITNEKLFF
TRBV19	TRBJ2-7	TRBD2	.	TGTGCCAGTAGCCCGGGACTAGCGGGGGCCCACGAGCAGTACTTC	CASSPGLAGAHEQYF
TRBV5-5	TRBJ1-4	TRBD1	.	TGTGCCAGCAGCTTGCGTGGAGGGGGCGATGAAAAACTGTTTTTT	CASSLRGGGDEKLFF
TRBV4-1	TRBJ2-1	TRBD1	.	TGCGCCAGCAGCGAACCGGGACAGTTCCACAATGAGCAGTTCTTC	CASSEPGQFHNEQFF
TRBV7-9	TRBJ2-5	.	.	TGTGCCAGCAGCTTAGGCAGGGGCGAGCACGGGACCCAGTACTTC	CASSLGRGEHGTQYF
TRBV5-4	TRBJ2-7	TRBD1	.	TGTGCCAGCAGCTTGGAGCGTGGACAGGGCCGCGAGCAGTACTTC	CASSLERGQGREQYF
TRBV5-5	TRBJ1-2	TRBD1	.	TGTGCCAGCAGCTTGGATACAGGGGGTAAGACGGGTGGCTACACCTTC	CASSLDTGGKTGGYTF
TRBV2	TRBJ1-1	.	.	TGTGCCAGCAACCCGGGACACTCGAACACTGAAGCTTTCTTT	CASNPGHSNTEAFF
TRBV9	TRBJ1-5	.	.	TGTGCCAGCAGCGTCCCTGACTGGGCCGGGGATCAGCCCCAGCATTTT	CASSVPDWAGDQPQHF
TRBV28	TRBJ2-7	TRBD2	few	TGTGCCAGCACTCCTAGCGGCGGGAGGGCCTATTACGAGCAGTACTTC	CASTPSGGRAYYEQYF
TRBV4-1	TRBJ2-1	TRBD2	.	TGCGCCAGCAGCCAAGAAACGGCGGGAGGGCCCGGAAATGAGCAGTTCTTC	CASSQETAGGPGNEQFF
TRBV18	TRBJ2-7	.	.	TGTGCCAGCTCACCCCCGGGTGGCTCCTACGAGCAGTACTTC	CASSPPGGSYEQYF
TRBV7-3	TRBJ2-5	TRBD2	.	TGTGCCAGCAGCTTGGGTAGCGGGAGCTTTGAGACCCAGTACTTC	CASSLGSGSFETQYF
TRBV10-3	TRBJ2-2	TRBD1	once	TGTGCCCCAGGGGGGAACACCGGGGAGCTGTTTTTT	CAPGGNTGELFF
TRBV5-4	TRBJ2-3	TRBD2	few	TGTGCCAGCAGCTTTAAGCGGGGGGGCACAGATACGCAGTATTTT	CASSFKRGGTDTQYF
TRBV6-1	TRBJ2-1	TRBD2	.	TGTGCCAGCAGTGCGACTAGCGGGTGGGATGAGCAGTTCTTC	CASSATSGWDEQFF
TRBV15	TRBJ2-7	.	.	TGTGCCACCAGCACATGGGGGCCGGACGGCTACGAGCAGTACTTC	CATSTWGPDGYEQYF
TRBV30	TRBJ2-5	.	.	TGTGCCTGCTACCCGGGGGAGACCCAGTACTTC	CACYPGETQYF
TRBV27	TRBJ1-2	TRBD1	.	TGTGCCAGCAGTCGTGTTTTCCAGGGGGCCGATGGCTACACCTTC	CASSRVFQGADGYTF
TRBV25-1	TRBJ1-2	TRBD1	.	TGTGCCAGCAGTGATCCGGGACAGGGACATGGCTACACCTTC	CASSDPGQGHGYTF
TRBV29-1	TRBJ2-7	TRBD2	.	TGCAGCGTTGAAGATCCCAGCGGGGCCTACCGGCAGTACTTC	CSVEDPSGAYRQYF
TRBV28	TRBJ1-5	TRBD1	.	TGTGCCAGCAGGGGACAGTATAGCAATCAGCCCCAGCATTTT	CASRGQYSNQPQHF
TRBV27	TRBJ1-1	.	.	TGTGCCAGCAGTTTAGCCGAGACAGCTCGAGCTTTCTTT	CASSLAETARAFF
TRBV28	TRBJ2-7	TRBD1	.	TGTGCCAGCAGTTCTCGACAGGGAAACGAGCAGTACTTC	CASSSRQGNEQYF
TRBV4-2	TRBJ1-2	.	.	TGTGCCAGCAGCCAAGACCCGTGGGGAGGACCACTCTATGGCTACACCTTC	CASSQDPWGGPLYGYTF
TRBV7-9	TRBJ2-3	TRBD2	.	TGTGCCGGGACTAGGGGCCTCGGCACAGATACGCAGTATTTT	CAGTRGLGTDTQYF
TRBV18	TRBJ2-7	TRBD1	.	TGTGCCAGCTCACCCGGACAGGACTACGAGCAGTACTTC	CASSPGQDYEQYF
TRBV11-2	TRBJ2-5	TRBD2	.	TGTGCCAGCAGCTTTGATAGTACTCAGCGGGGGGTGCGTCAAGAGACCCAGTACTTC	CASSFDSTQRGVRQETQYF
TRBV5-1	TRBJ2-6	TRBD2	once	TGCGCCAGCAGCTTGGCCGGGAGGGCCTCTGGGGCCAACGGCCTGACTTTC	CASSLAGRASGANGLTF